One and the same sample provided the 29 T cell receptor beta chains below, sequenced in a study of cytomegalovirus exposure and HLA in healthy donors. PCR used 60 Vbeta primers and 13 Jbeta primers. The assay was immunoSEQ multiplex PCR, and TCRdb's table has in-frame clones only and misses some. The table includes some 60,000 clones, roughly 75% detected once. The sample comprised PBMCs. These receptors were collected from a woman in her 30s in good health and CMV-seronegative.

The chain recombines TRBV9 with TRBJ2-7; D uncertain. The CDR3 contains 13 residues. The V end lost 5 bases, the J end lost 1 base, and 10 bases lay between the germline ends. The germline gives CDR1 SGDLS, CDR2 YYNGEE. The chain's CDR3 is CASSFDISYEQYF. The CDR3 DNA reads TGTGCCAGCAGTTTCGACATTTCCTACGAGCAGTACTTC. Complete variable domain (other parts from reference TRBV9 and TRBJ2-7): DSGVTQTPKHLITATGQRVTLRCSPRSGDLSVYWYQQSLDQGLQFLIQYYNGEERAKGNILERFSAQQFPDLHSELNLSSLELGDSALYFCASSFDISYEQYFGPGTRLTVT.

V gene TRBV2 combines with J gene TRBJ2-5, with 11 bases identical to TRBD2. CDR1 is SNHLY and CDR2 is FYNNEI in the germline V gene. The trim removed 6 bases at V and 2 bases at J, leaving 5 bases unmatched. The CDR3 has 15 residues. CDR3: CASRELAGVQETQYF. The CDR3 DNA reads TGTGCCAGCAGGGAACTAGCGGGAGTACAAGAGACCCAGTACTTC.

The chain couples TRBV28 to TRBJ2-7, with 16 positions matching TRBD2. The germline V gene encodes CDR1 MDHEN and CDR2 SYDVKM. This CDR3 contains 19 residues. J gave up 0 bases and V 5 bases, and 10 bases lay outside the gene matches. This chain's CDR3 is CASSPPGLAGGVISYEQYF. The DNA for the CDR3 is TGTGCCAGCAGTCCCCCGGGACTAGCGGGAGGGGTCATCTCCTACGAGCAGTACTTC.

The rearrangement joins TRBV11-2 to TRBJ2-1; 7 bases align to TRBD2. The germline V gene encodes CDR1 SGHAT and CDR2 FQNNGV. The CDR3 extends over 13 amino acids. V gave up 1 base and J gave up 7 bases; unmatched junction bases: 1. This CDR3 reads CASSLGRGNEQFF. CDR3 DNA sequence: TGTGCCAGCAGCTTAGGGCGGGGGAATGAGCAGTTCTTC.

The rearrangement uses TRBV6-4 and TRBJ2-2; a weak D match, TRBD1 (5 bases). The germline V gene encodes CDR1 MRHNA and CDR2 SNTAGT. Trimming left V 3 bases short and J 4 bases short, with 18 bases between. The CDR3 totals 17 residues. The CDR3 coding sequence is TGTGCCAGCAGTGAGAACCCGGCAGGGTCGGTCACCGGGGAGCTGTTTTTT. This sequence encodes CASSENPAGSVTGELFF.

The chain carries TRBV27 and TRBJ1-5; 7 bases are a match to TRBD1. Trimming cost V 7 bases and J 3 bases; bases outside gene matches: 6. The CDR3 runs to 14 residues. Germline V gene data show CDR1 as MNHEY and CDR2 as SMNVEV (reference sequence). CDR3 region: CASTATGLNQPQHF. As DNA, the CDR3 is TGTGCCAGCACCGCGACAGGGCTCAATCAGCCCCAGCATTTT.

V gene TRBV27 combines with J gene TRBJ1-2; D perhaps matches TRBD1 (6 bases). With 3 bases removed from V and 7 bases from J, the gap between germline ends came to 24 bases. Looked up from germline, CDR1 is MNHEY and CDR2 is SMNVEV (reference sequence). CDR3 length: 17 amino acids. In DNA, the CDR3 is TGTGCCAGCAGTTTTATACCCCTTACAGGGTTATTTAGTGGCTACACCTTC. It is translated as CASSFIPLTGLFSGYTF.

This sequence joins TRBV5-8 and TRBJ1-6, with D unresolved. The V gene lost 6 bases and the J gene lost 8 bases, with 18 bases spanning the gap. Germline V gene data show CDR1 as SGHTS and CDR2 as YDEGEE. The CDR3 has 15 residues. CDR3 sequence: CASTSGRQSYSPLHF. DNA for the CDR3: TGTGCCAGCACCTCCGGGAGGCAGTCTTATTCACCCCTCCACTTT.

The chain combines TRBV5-6 with TRBJ1-1, with a weak D call TRBD1 (6 bases). Germline assignment: CDR1 SGHDT and CDR2 YYEEEE. The CDR3 spans 14 residues. Trimming removed 5 bases from V and 8 bases from J, with 19 bases in between. The CDR3 region is CASRSTGHTIEAFF. CDR3 coding DNA: TGTGCCAGCAGGTCTACGGGACACACTATCGAAGCTTTCTTT.

The CDR3 bases are TGCGCCAGCACAGTGGACAAGCTTTTCGGCTACGAGCAGTACTTC. Residues: CASTVDKLFGYEQYF. The chain is built from TRBV5-1 and TRBJ2-7, with D possibly matching TRBD1 (5 bases). The CDR3 length is 15 residues. V lost 6 bases and J lost 3, with 19 bases in between. CDR1 and CDR2 (germline): SGHRS, YFSETQ.

The genes are TRBV7-2 and TRBJ1-1; 8 nucleotides line up with TRBD1. V dropped 4 bases and J dropped 1; count of bases not matched to a gene: 2. The CDR3 runs to 14 residues. Per the germline V gene, CDR1 is SGHTA and CDR2 is FQGNSA. DNA of the CDR3: TGTGCCAGCAGCTGGGGGACAGGGAACACTGAAGCTTTCTTT. Amino acids: CASSWGTGNTEAFF. The whole variable domain, remainder taken from reference TRBV7-2 and TRBJ1-1, is GAGVSQSPSNKVTEKGKDVELRCDPISGHTALYWYRQSLGQGLEFLIYFQGNSAPDKSGLPSDRFSAERTGGSVSTLTIQRTQQEDSAVYLCASSWGTGNTEAFFGQGTRLTVV.

This clone was counted a single time. CDR3 bases: TGTGCCAGCACCGCGGGACTAGCGGAGAGCTCCTACAATGAGCAGTTCTTC. This codes for CASTAGLAESSYNEQFF. This rearrangement joins TRBV11-1 to TRBJ2-1; TRBD2 matches at 11 bases. The CDR3 runs 17 residues. The germline V gene encodes CDR1 SGHAT and CDR2 FQDESV (reference sequence). V lost 7 bases to trimming and J lost 0 bases; unmatched junction nucleotides: 8.

The chain recombines TRBV30 with TRBJ1-1; weak D call: TRBD1 (6 bases). The CDR3 length is 11 residues. Germline loops: CDR1 GTSNPN, CDR2 SVGIG (reference sequence). The V gene lost 5 bases and the J gene lost 7 bases, with 11 bases spanning the gap. The CDR3 region is CAWGQSSEAFF. CDR3 nucleotides: TGTGCCTGGGGACAGAGCAGTGAAGCTTTCTTT. Together with reference TRBV30 and TRBJ1-1, the CDR3 gives the full variable domain: SQTIHQWPATLVQPVGSPLSLECTVEGTSNPNLYWYRQAAGRGLQLLFYSVGIGQISSEVPQNLSASRPQDRQFILSSKKLLLSDSGFYLCAWGQSSEAFFGQGTRLTVV.

The chain joins TRBV6-5 to TRBJ1-1, with D maybe TRBD1 (5 bases). V gave up 5 bases and J gave up 2 bases, with 12 bases separating them. CDR3 size: 14 residues. From germline, CDR1 is MNHEY and CDR2 SVGAGI. CDR3 protein: CASSGGGENTEAFF. The CDR3 nucleotides read TGTGCCAGCAGTGGGGGGGGTGAAAACACTGAAGCTTTCTTT.

J is TRBJ1-1 and V is TRBV28; 7 nucleotides line up with TRBD1. Germline V gene data show CDR1 as MDHEN and CDR2 as SYDVKM. V shed 3 bases, J shed 1 base, and the junction held 8 bases outside the gene matches. The CDR3 is 16 residues long. Here the CDR3 DNA reads TGTGCCAGCAGTTTCCTAACAGGGGTCGGGAACACTGAAGCTTTCTTT. It is translated as CASSFLTGVGNTEAFF.

This chain uses TRBV10-1 with TRBJ2-2; TRBD1 matches 7 bases. Trimming cost V 10 bases and J 2 bases; bases outside gene matches: 4. This CDR3 has 13 residues. CDR1 WNHNN and CDR2 SYGVQD come from the germline V gene (reference sequence). The CDR3 nucleotides read TGCGCCACAGGACAGGATAACACCGGGGAGCTGTTTTTT. It codes for CATGQDNTGELFF.

The chain employs TRBV19 and TRBJ2-1, with 14 bases lining up with TRBD2. Germline V gene sequence: CDR1 LNHDA, CDR2 SQIVND (reference sequence). The CDR3 sequence is 19 residues long. Trimming took 5 bases from V and 2 from J; bases not matched to a gene: 11. CDR3 sequence: CASSLLGLAGVVAYNEQFF. DNA of the CDR3: TGTGCCAGTAGTCTCCTGGGACTAGCGGGAGTTGTCGCCTACAATGAGCAGTTCTTC.

The chain has TRBV6-5 and TRBJ2-7; TRBD1 matches at 10 bases. Losses at the gene ends were 0 bases for V and 7 bases for J; bases not matched to a gene: 3. The CDR3 contains 14 residues. CDR1 and CDR2 (germline): MNHEY, SVGAGI. CDR3 in DNA: TGTGCCAGCAGTTACTCCGGGACAGGGGAGGAGCAGTACTTC. Translated, it gives CASSYSGTGEEQYF.

This clone has just a few counts. This rearrangement joins TRBV28 to TRBJ2-5, with 12 bases fitting TRBD1. V was pared by 6 bases and J by 5 bases, with 4 bases of the junction left unmatched. Germline V gene lookup returns CDR1 MDHEN and CDR2 SYDVKM. The CDR3 is made up of 14 amino acids. The CDR3 region is CASRGQGARETQYF. CDR3 sequence (DNA): TGTGCCAGCAGGGGACAGGGGGCTAGGGAGACCCAGTACTTC.

The V and J genes are TRBV4-3 and TRBJ2-3, with 8 bases identical to TRBD1. Germline trimming cut 4 bases from V and 6 bases from J; bases unmatched to any gene: 18. CDR3 length equals 18 residues. Germline V gene sequence: CDR1 LGHNA, CDR2 YSLEER. The CDR3 region is CASSLTPGAGGAGDTQYF. The CDR3 region has the DNA TGCGCCAGCAGCCTGACCCCGGGGGCAGGGGGCGCAGGGGATACGCAGTATTTT.

This chain links TRBV29-1 with TRBJ1-5; 9 bases align to TRBD1. Germline CDR1 reads SQVTM; CDR2 reads ANQGSEA. V shed 5 bases, J shed 4 bases, and the junction held 6 bases outside the gene matches. The CDR3 is 14 residues long. The CDR3: CSVSIGTGNQPQHF. CDR3 nucleotides: TGCAGCGTTAGTATAGGGACAGGGAATCAGCCCCAGCATTTT. Looking up the rest from reference TRBV29-1 and TRBJ1-5 gives the full variable domain: SAVISQKPSRDICQRGTSLTIQCQVDSQVTMMFWYRQQPGQSLTLIATANQGSEATYESGFVIDKFPISRPNLTFSTLTVSNMSPEDSSIYLCSVSIGTGNQPQHFGDGTRLSIL.

The chain combines TRBV7-2 with TRBJ1-1, with no clear D. Trimming stripped 5 bases from V and 3 bases from J, with 16 bases between. The CDR3 runs 15 residues. CDR1 and CDR2 from the germline V gene are SGHTA and FQGNSA. In DNA, the CDR3 is TGTGCCAGCAGCCTCCGGGCCCACGGGGACACTGAAGCTTTCTTT. This encodes CASSLRAHGDTEAFF.

This chain links TRBV28 with TRBJ2-1; 7 nucleotides agree with TRBD2. This CDR3 is 14 amino acids long. V was pared by 6 bases and J by 11 bases, with 13 bases of the junction left unmatched. Germline CDR1 reads MDHEN; CDR2 reads SYDVKM. CDR3 in DNA: TGTGCCAGCAGCCCCCCCTTGGGAGGGCCTAAGCAGTTCTTC. It codes for CASSPPLGGPKQFF.

This clone was observed a handful of times. The rearrangement uses TRBV6-6 and TRBJ2-5; D gene ambiguous. The better agreement between TRBJ2-7 and the DNA end casts doubt on the J call. CDR1 and CDR2 from the germline V gene are MNHNY and SVGAGI (reference sequence). This CDR3 has 12 amino acids. In DNA, the CDR3 is TGTGCCAGCAGTCTCAACTCCTACGAGCAGTACTTC. As protein: CASSLNSYEQYF.

V is TRBV11-2 and J is TRBJ1-6; 10 bases match TRBD1. CDR3 length: 16 residues. Germline V gene lookup returns CDR1 SGHAT and CDR2 FQNNGV. J was trimmed by 7 bases and V by 5 bases; bases with no gene match: 8. The CDR3 DNA reads as TGTGCCAGCAGCCCAAGTCCGGGACAGGGGAATTCACCCCTCCACTTT. It specifies CASSPSPGQGNSPLHF.

This rearrangement joins TRBV10-3 to TRBJ2-3, with TRBD2 matching over 12 bases. The V gene's germline CDR1 is ENHRY and CDR2 SYGVKD. The CDR3 covers 17 residues. Unmatched junction bases numbered 9, after V lost 6 bases and J lost 2 bases. CDR3 loop: CAISGLAGSSITDTQYF. The CDR3 DNA follows: TGTGCCATCAGCGGACTAGCGGGGAGTTCCATCACAGATACGCAGTATTTT.

This clone was seen once. The CDR3, as DNA: TGCAGCGTTGACCTAGGTGGTGAGCAGTTCTTC. It specifies CSVDLGGEQFF. This chain uses TRBV29-1 with TRBJ2-1; no reliable D call. This CDR3 comprises 11 residues. In germline, CDR1 is SQVTM, CDR2 ANQGSEA. V was shortened by 3 bases and J by 9 bases, with 9 bases between the two germline ends.

V usage is TRBV5-6 and J usage is TRBJ2-7; 8 bases align to TRBD2. The CDR3 loop spans 14 amino acids. The V gene end was trimmed by 2 bases and the J gene end by 4 bases; junction bases not matched to a gene: 5. Germline V CDR1 and CDR2: SGHDT, YYEEEE. The CDR3 nucleotides read TGTGCCAGCAGCTTTGGACTAGCTGGGTACGAGCAGTACGTC. It encodes CASSFGLAGYEQYV.

This clone occurred once. The chain links TRBV10-2 to TRBJ1-4; perhaps TRBD1 as D (5 bases). The CDR3 runs to 14 residues. Looked up from germline, CDR1 is WSHSY and CDR2 is SAAADI. V was trimmed by 4 bases and J by 5 bases, leaving 11 bases between them. CDR3 residues: CASSGWGGNEKLFF. In DNA form, the CDR3 reads TGCGCCAGCAGTGGTTGGGGGGGAAATGAAAAACTGTTTTTT.